This T cell receptor (beta chain) was captured in a study of tumour-infiltrating T cells in Burkitt lymphoma. Method: immunoSEQ multiplex PCR; TCRdb's copy keeps in-frame clones and lacks some. Here the sample spans some 250 clones, approximately 22% being singletons. This CDR3 contains 14 residues. CDR1 is MNHEY, CDR2 SMNVEV, per germline (reference sequence). The V and J ends lost 3 bases and 2 bases, in that order; junction bases with no gene match: 1. This clone was picked up a small number of times. This sequence was found in a human donor with Burkitt lymphoma. The chain combines TRBV27 with TRBJ1-5; 7 nucleotides align to TRBD1. Sequencing was done on a sample of tumor tissue. CDR3 nucleotide sequence: TGTGCCAGCAGTTTTACAGGGGGCAATCAGCCCCAGCATTTT. This sequence encodes CASSFTGGNQPQHF.